Presented here are 25 T cell receptor beta chains from one specimen sequenced in a study of blood T cell repertoires in COVID-19. The repertoire was sequenced with immunoSEQ multiplex PCR; TCRdb's copy has only in-frame clones and lacks some. The table lists over 200,000 clones, about nine tenths of them singletons. The sample consisted of peripheral blood. The receptor set was obtained from a man aged 30 to 45 who had recovered from COVID-19.

This rearrangement joins TRBV10-1 to TRBJ1-1; 11 bases map to TRBD1. The CDR3 has 14 amino acids. The ends lost 6 bases at V and 5 bases at J; junction bases unmatched: 5. Germline-derived CDR1 and CDR2 are WNHNN and SYGVQD (reference sequence). CDR3 sequence reads: CASSLGTGGTEAFF. CDR3 DNA: TGCGCCAGCAGCCTTGGGACAGGGGGAACTGAAGCTTTCTTT.

The V gene is TRBV11-2, the J gene TRBJ2-7; TRBD1 aligns across 10 bases. Germline CDR1 reads SGHAT; CDR2 reads FQNNGV. The CDR3 totals 18 residues. Trimming cost V 1 base and J 4 bases; bases outside gene matches: 13. DNA of the CDR3: TGTGCCAGCAGCTTAGGATTCGTAGGGACAGGGGATGCGTACGAGCAGTACTTC. Translating gives CASSLGFVGTGDAYEQYF.

V gene TRBV7-8 combines with J gene TRBJ2-1; 15 nucleotides agree with TRBD2. This CDR3 has 15 amino acids. The germline V gene encodes CDR1 SGHVS and CDR2 FQNEAQ. V was pared by 6 bases and J by 5 bases, with 2 bases of the junction left unmatched. DNA for the CDR3: TGTGCCAGCAGATGGACTAGCGGGGGGGACAATGAGCAGTTCTTC. This encodes CASRWTSGGDNEQFF.

The V gene is TRBV29-1, the J gene TRBJ1-2; 8 positions agree with TRBD1. J gave up 1 base and V 6 bases, and 7 bases lay outside the gene matches. CDR1 and CDR2 (germline): SQVTM, ANQGSEA. The CDR3 consists of 14 residues. CDR3 in DNA: TGCAGCGTCGTTACAGGGGGAAGTAACTATGGCTACACCTTC. Translation gives CSVVTGGSNYGYTF.

This clone occurred a few times. The CDR3: CASSQEHLHTDTQYF. CDR3 coding DNA: TGTGCCAGCAGCCAAGAACATCTTCACACAGATACGCAGTATTTT. V is TRBV3-1 (or the pseudogene TRBV3-2) and J is TRBJ2-3; D gene ambiguous. The germline V gene encodes CDR1 LGHDT and CDR2 YNNKEL (reference sequence). The V end was cut by 0 bases, the J end by 2 bases, with 9 bases between. The CDR3 loop spans 15 amino acids.

The chain employs TRBV5-4 and TRBJ2-2, with 14 bases fitting TRBD2. The CDR3 totals 17 residues. Germline V gene lookup returns CDR1 SGHNT and CDR2 YYREEE (reference sequence). V lost 3 bases and J lost 0; bases outside the gene matches: 1. The CDR3 DNA sequence: TGTGCCAGCAGCTCGGGACTAGCGGGGGCGAACACCGGGGAGCTGTTTTTT. Translation gives CASSSGLAGANTGELFF.

This clone was recorded only once. V gene TRBV5-1 combines with J gene TRBJ1-4; D is uncertain. Germline CDR1 and CDR2: SGHRS and YFSETQ. This CDR3 region has 15 residues. V was trimmed by 0 bases and J by 5 bases, leaving 11 bases between them. The CDR3 DNA reads TGCGCCAGCAGCTTGGCCAACGGCGGGAATGAAAAACTGTTTTTT. This gives the protein CASSLANGGNEKLFF.

CDR3: CASRTGVTTPLHF. In nucleotides, the CDR3 is TGTGCCAGCAGAACAGGGGTGACGACACCCCTCCACTTT. The chain employs TRBV7-2 and TRBJ1-6; 7 bases line up with TRBD1. V trimming: 6 bases; J trimming: 11 bases; junction bases outside the gene matches: 7. The CDR3 covers 13 residues. Germline CDR1 SGHTA, CDR2 FQGNSA.

CDR3 region: CASSRDTEAFF. Here the CDR3 DNA reads TGTGCCAGCAGCCGGGACACTGAAGCTTTCTTT. This chain connects TRBV11-2 to TRBJ1-1; no reliable D call. Germline lookup yields CDR1 SGHAT and CDR2 FQNNGV. CDR3 length equals 11 residues. V was clipped by 5 bases and J by 3 bases, with 4 bases between them.

V usage is TRBV18 and J usage is TRBJ1-2; D uncertain. CDR1 and CDR2 (germline): KGHSH, LQKENI. This CDR3 comprises 14 residues. Deletions cut 0 bases from V and 5 bases from J, with 10 bases between. For the CDR3, the DNA is TGTGCCAGCTCACCACCGGTAGGAGCTTATGGCTACACCTTC. Translating it yields CASSPPVGAYGYTF.

This clone has more than one count but fewer than ten. This sequence joins TRBV10-2 and TRBJ2-7; 8 positions match TRBD1. Germline assignment: CDR1 WSHSY and CDR2 SAAADI. Germline trimming cut 6 bases from V and 2 bases from J; bases unmatched to any gene: 6. This CDR3 is 14 amino acids long. The CDR3 is CASRWDRSTYEQYF. The CDR3 region has the DNA TGCGCCAGCAGGTGGGACAGGTCAACCTACGAGCAGTACTTC.

This chain connects TRBV19 to TRBJ1-5; D is unresolved. The CDR3 sequence is 13 residues long. CDR1 and CDR2 from the germline V gene are LNHDA and SQIVND (reference sequence). Trimming stripped 3 bases from V and 8 bases from J, with 11 bases between. The CDR3 nucleotides are TGTGCCAGTAGTATGAGGCCCCGGGAGCCCCAGCATTTT. This translates into CASSMRPREPQHF. Full variable domain (remainder filled in from reference TRBV19 and TRBJ1-5): DGGITQSPKYLFRKEGQNVTLSCEQNLNHDAMYWYRQDPGQGLRLIYYSQIVNDFQKGDIAEGYSVSREKKESFPLTVTSAQKNPTAFYLCASSMRPREPQHFGDGTRLSIL.

V is TRBV7-6 and J is TRBJ2-7; 12 bases match TRBD1. The CDR3 length is 15 residues. Germline values: CDR1 SGHVS, CDR2 FNYEAQ. After removal of 1 base from V and 7 bases from J, the junction contained 5 bases not matched to a gene. This CDR3 is CASSLGGTGGREQYF. The CDR3 bases are TGTGCCAGCAGCTTAGGGGGGACAGGGGGCAGAGAGCAGTACTTC.

This chain links TRBV5-1 with TRBJ1-2; unclear D gene. Germline CDR1 SGHRS, CDR2 YFSETQ. CDR3 length equals 15 residues. The V end was cut by 4 bases, the J end by 1 base, with 14 bases between. For the CDR3, the DNA is TGCGCCAGCAGCAACAGCCTCAACGTTAACTATGGCTACACCTTC. This encodes CASSNSLNVNYGYTF.

The chain combines TRBV27 with TRBJ1-2; D gene unclear. The CDR3 runs to 15 residues. V lost 3 bases to trimming and J lost 0 bases, with 11 bases between them. CDR1 is MNHEY, CDR2 SMNVEV, per germline (reference sequence). The CDR3 region is CASSFSATANYGYTF. CDR3 nucleotides: TGTGCCAGCAGTTTCTCGGCCACAGCTAACTATGGCTACACCTTC.

The genes are TRBV2 and TRBJ1-1; tentatively, D is TRBD1 (5 bases). This CDR3 is built from 13 residues. The germline V gene has CDR1 SNHLY and CDR2 FYNNEI. The V and J ends lost 6 bases and 5 bases respectively, with 13 bases between them. The CDR3 DNA reads TGTGCCAGCAGGGAGTGGGGGGAGACTGAAGCTTTCTTT. It is translated as CASREWGETEAFF.

This chain joins TRBV5-1 and TRBJ1-2, with 11 bases lining up with TRBD1. The CDR3 contains 13 residues. Per the germline V gene, CDR1 is SGHRS and CDR2 is YFSETQ. The junction had 5 bases not matched to a gene; V was cut back by 7 bases and J by 6 bases. The CDR3 loop is CASGTGGFDGYTF. DNA of the CDR3: TGCGCCAGCGGGACAGGGGGATTTGATGGCTACACCTTC.

J is TRBJ2-7 and V is TRBV27; weak D call: TRBD1 (6 bases). Deletions cut 4 bases from V and 3 bases from J, with 10 bases between. This CDR3 spans 13 amino acids. Germline CDR1 reads MNHEY; CDR2 reads SMNVEV (reference sequence). The CDR3 sequence is CASSSTGRYEQYF. The CDR3 DNA reads TGTGCCAGCAGTTCGACAGGCCGCTACGAGCAGTACTTC.

J is TRBJ1-5 and V is TRBV30, with TRBD1 matching 10 bases. This CDR3 has 18 amino acids. Per the germline V gene, CDR1 is GTSNPN and CDR2 is SVGIG (reference sequence). The J segment lost 8 bases and the V segment lost 0 bases, leaving 16 bases of the junction unmatched. The DNA for the CDR3 is TGTGCCTGGAGTGTACCCCGCTTATGGACAGGGGGGTTAAAGCCCCAGCATTTT. This codes for CAWSVPRLWTGGLKPQHF. Filled out from reference TRBV30 and TRBJ1-5, the complete variable domain reads SQTIHQWPATLVQPVGSPLSLECTVEGTSNPNLYWYRQAAGRGLQLLFYSVGIGQISSEVPQNLSASRPQDRQFILSSKKLLLSDSGFYLCAWSVPRLWTGGLKPQHFGDGTRLSIL.

This chain joins TRBV10-1 and TRBJ2-7; TRBD1 might be the D (6 bases). Between the trimmed V and J ends, which lost 5 bases and 2 bases, there was a span of 10 bases. Looked up from germline, CDR1 is WNHNN and CDR2 is SYGVQD (reference sequence). This CDR3 is 13 amino acids long. The CDR3, as DNA: TGCGCCAGCAGTTACAGGGATACCTACGAGCAGTACTTC. Residues: CASSYRDTYEQYF.

This clone was found a few times. The chain uses TRBV6-2 or TRBV6-3 and TRBJ2-1; 12 nucleotides line up with TRBD2. Trimming took 0 bases from V and 12 from J; bases not matched to a gene: 15. Germline-derived CDR1 and CDR2 are MNHEY and SVGEGT. This CDR3 comprises 18 residues. The CDR3 coding sequence is TGTGCCAGCAGTTACTCGATTTTCCGGACTAGCGGGGACTTCCGGCAGTTCTTC. This codes for CASSYSIFRTSGDFRQFF.

For the CDR3, the DNA is TGTGCTGGGGGAGCGTGGAGGGACACTGAAGCTTTCTTT. Translated, it gives CAGGAWRDTEAFF. The chain uses TRBV2 and TRBJ1-1; D possibly corresponds to TRBD1 (5 bases). In germline, CDR1 is SNHLY, CDR2 FYNNEI. This CDR3 spans 13 amino acids.

The chain links TRBV9 to TRBJ1-2, with a tentative D call TRBD1 (5 bases). The V end lost 3 bases, the J end lost 3 bases, and 18 bases lay between the germline ends. The germline CDR1 and CDR2 sequences are SGDLS and YYNGEE. CDR3 length: 16 residues. The CDR3 here is CASSAPNPGPHYGYTF. The CDR3 nucleotides are TGTGCCAGCAGCGCCCCGAATCCAGGGCCCCACTATGGCTACACCTTC.

This chain joins TRBV24-1 and TRBJ2-3, with D possibly being TRBD2 (6 bases). There are 17 residues in the CDR3. Trimming took off 3 bases at V and 1 base at J, with 16 bases between the two ends. Germline CDR1 KGHDR, CDR2 SFDVKD. The CDR3 sequence: CATSDPRLGGGTDTQYF. The CDR3 coding sequence is TGTGCCACCAGTGATCCTAGACTAGGAGGGGGCACAGATACGCAGTATTTT.

The chain joins TRBV18 to TRBJ2-6, with 9 bases that match TRBD1. The CDR3 loop spans 16 amino acids. The V gene's germline CDR1 is KGHSH and CDR2 LQKENI. The junction had 6 bases not matched to a gene; V was cut back by 1 base and J by 8 bases. Here the CDR3 DNA reads TGTGCCAGCTCACCACTCTTAGGACAGGGGTCCAACGTCCTGACTTTC. Its protein is CASSPLLGQGSNVLTF.